Shown below are 23 T cell receptor beta chains from a single sample sequenced in a study of blood T cell repertoires in COVID-19. Assay used: immunoSEQ multiplex PCR; TCRdb lists only in-frame clones, some missing. The data show about 100,000 clones, about 86% seen once. Sequenced sample: peripheral blood. These receptors were collected from a human donor in a cohort sampled during active COVID-19.

V gene TRBV7-2 combines with J gene TRBJ2-5, with D possibly being TRBD2 (6 bases). The germline V gene has CDR1 SGHTA and CDR2 FQGNSA. This CDR3 has 12 amino acids. The V end lost 5 bases, the J end lost 7 bases, and 11 bases lay between the germline ends. CDR3 DNA sequence: TGTGCCAGCAGCCAGGGAGGTCGGACCCAGTACTTC. Translation: CASSQGGRTQYF.

This chain uses TRBV6-2 or TRBV6-3 with TRBJ1-1; 7 nucleotides match TRBD1. Germline lookup yields CDR1 MNHEY and CDR2 SVGEGT. With V trimmed by 5 bases and J by 4 bases, 10 bases remained unmatched. The CDR3 is made up of 15 amino acids. CDR3 residues: CASSGQTGAGTEAFF. For the CDR3, the DNA is TGTGCCAGCAGTGGCCAAACAGGGGCTGGCACTGAAGCTTTCTTT.

The sample holds a few counts of this clone. The chain carries TRBV24-1 and TRBJ2-3, with 7 nucleotides matching TRBD2. CDR1 is KGHDR, CDR2 SFDVKD, per germline. J gave up 0 bases and V 12 bases, and 8 bases lay outside the gene matches. This CDR3 comprises 14 residues. The CDR3 here is CAVSGTASTDTQYF. The DNA of the CDR3 is TGTGCCGTCAGCGGGACTGCTAGCACAGATACGCAGTATTTT.

V is TRBV11-2 and J is TRBJ2-1; a possible D gene is TRBD2 (5 bases). The CDR3 contains 17 residues. Germline V CDR1 and CDR2: SGHAT, FQNNGV. The V and J ends lost 1 base and 2 bases respectively, with 15 bases between them. For the CDR3, the DNA is TGTGCCAGCAGCTTAGTTGGGAGATCGTATCCCTACAATGAGCAGTTCTTC. Protein: CASSLVGRSYPYNEQFF.

CDR3 sequence (DNA): TGTGCCAGCAGTTTACCTACAGGGGGCTATGGCTACACCTTC. Its protein is CASSLPTGGYGYTF. The chain employs TRBV28 and TRBJ1-2, with TRBD1 identical over 8 bases. The CDR3 contains 14 residues. The V segment lost 2 bases and the J segment 4 bases; nucleotides outside the gene matches: 3. Germline CDR1 MDHEN, CDR2 SYDVKM.

This chain uses TRBV25-1 with TRBJ1-2; no firm D call. Germline CDR1 MGHDK, CDR2 SYGVNS. V lost 3 bases and J 7 bases, leaving 12 bases between the germline ends. This CDR3 contains 13 residues. The CDR3: CASSENLGSGYTF. CDR3 nucleotide sequence: TGTGCCAGCAGTGAGAACCTAGGAAGTGGCTACACCTTC.

A single count supports this clone. V and J are TRBV19 and TRBJ1-5; perhaps TRBD1 as D (5 bases). Germline values: CDR1 LNHDA, CDR2 SQIVND (reference sequence). Trimming removed 7 bases at V and 2 bases at J, with 21 bases between. This CDR3 is 17 amino acids long. The CDR3 sequence is CASTLIGGVVGNQPQHF. The CDR3 DNA reads TGTGCCAGTACCCTCATCGGGGGGGTAGTAGGCAATCAGCCCCAGCATTTT.

The chain joins TRBV13 to TRBJ2-2; tentative D call: TRBD1 (6 bases). The CDR3 runs 15 residues. Germline CDR1 reads PRHDT; CDR2 reads FYEKMQ (reference sequence). Between the trimmed V and J ends, which lost 3 bases and 2 bases, there was a span of 10 bases. Here the CDR3 reads CASSLTGPNTGELFF. CDR3 nucleotides: TGTGCCAGCAGCTTGACAGGACCTAACACCGGGGAGCTGTTTTTT. Full variable domain (remainder filled in from reference TRBV13 and TRBJ2-2): AAGVIQSPRHLIKEKRETATLKCYPIPRHDTVYWYQQGPGQDPQFLISFYEKMQSDKGSIPDRFSAQQFSDYHSELNMSSLELGDSALYFCASSLTGPNTGELFFGEGSRLTVL.

The chain recombines TRBV7-2 with TRBJ2-7, with 8 bases identical to TRBD1. In germline, CDR1 is SGHTA, CDR2 FQGNSA. The V segment lost 5 bases and the J segment 3 bases; nucleotides outside the gene matches: 9. This CDR3 contains 15 residues. CDR3 loop: CASSPPPGTGYEQYF. The CDR3 bases are TGTGCCAGCAGCCCTCCCCCCGGGACAGGCTACGAGCAGTACTTC.

The rearrangement links TRBV6-4 to TRBJ2-7; no reliable D call. The CDR3 contains 13 residues. Trimming left V 6 bases short and J 0 bases short, with 9 bases between. Per the germline V gene, CDR1 is MRHNA and CDR2 is SNTAGT. CDR3 sequence: CASRAFLSYEQYF. Written as DNA, the CDR3 is TGTGCCAGCAGGGCCTTCCTCTCCTACGAGCAGTACTTC.

The genes are TRBV7-9 and TRBJ2-3, with 10 bases matching TRBD2. Losses at the gene ends were 5 bases for V and 2 bases for J; bases not matched to a gene: 4. The length of the CDR3 is 15 residues. Germline-derived CDR1 and CDR2 are SEHNR and FQNEAQ (reference sequence). The CDR3 sequence: CASSLSGRITDTQYF. The DNA for the CDR3 is TGTGCCAGCAGCCTTAGCGGGAGGATCACAGATACGCAGTATTTT.

The chain couples TRBV9 to TRBJ2-7, with D tentatively TRBD1 (6 bases). Per the germline V gene, CDR1 is SGDLS and CDR2 is YYNGEE. The CDR3 covers 14 residues. V was shortened by 0 bases and J by 6 bases, with 13 bases between the two germline ends. DNA for the CDR3: TGTGCCAGCAGCGTAGGTGCAGGGGCTAGCGAGCAGTACTTC. The encoded protein is CASSVGAGASEQYF. Together with reference TRBV9 and TRBJ2-7, the CDR3 gives the full variable domain: DSGVTQTPKHLITATGQRVTLRCSPRSGDLSVYWYQQSLDQGLQFLIQYYNGEERAKGNILERFSAQQFPDLHSELNLSSLELGDSALYFCASSVGAGASEQYFGPGTRLTVT.

The V call is TRBV11-2, the J call TRBJ1-1, with D unresolved. CDR1 and CDR2 from the germline V gene are SGHAT and FQNNGV. The CDR3 loop spans 15 amino acids. V shed 2 bases and J shed 9 bases, with 19 bases lying between them. CDR3 residues: CASSLSYMVGTKAFF. DNA for the CDR3: TGTGCCAGCAGCTTATCCTATATGGTTGGAACTAAAGCTTTCTTT.

The chain combines TRBV3-1 (or the pseudogene TRBV3-2) with TRBJ1-1; maybe TRBD1 (5 bases). This CDR3 is 14 amino acids long. Looked up from germline, CDR1 is LGHDT and CDR2 is YNNKEL (reference sequence). With 4 bases removed from V and 5 bases from J, the gap between germline ends came to 14 bases. The CDR3: CASSPLSGGTEAFF. The CDR3 bases are TGTGCCAGCAGCCCGTTGTCCGGGGGGACTGAAGCTTTCTTT.

The chain employs TRBV6-1 and TRBJ2-3; D possibly corresponds to TRBD2 (6 bases). The CDR3 has 15 residues. The V end lost 2 bases, the J end lost 4 bases, and 13 bases lay between the germline ends. CDR1 MNHNS and CDR2 SASEGT come from the germline V gene. CDR3 sequence: CASSEPGGGADTQYF. CDR3 sequence (DNA): TGTGCCAGCAGTGAACCCGGGGGAGGTGCAGATACGCAGTATTTT.

The chain recombines TRBV4-2 with TRBJ1-5; 11 nucleotides agree with TRBD1. Trimming cost V 4 bases and J 7 bases; bases outside gene matches: 15. The V gene's germline CDR1 is LGHNA and CDR2 YNFKEQ. CDR3 length: 18 residues. The CDR3 spells CASSPRIISGQGAQPQHF. DNA for the CDR3: TGTGCCAGCAGCCCTCGCATCATATCCGGACAGGGGGCACAGCCCCAGCATTTT.

The chain is built from TRBV5-1 and TRBJ2-1; tentative D call: TRBD2 (5 bases). Germline-derived CDR1 and CDR2 are SGHRS and YFSETQ. There are 15 residues in the CDR3. Trimming cost V 4 bases and J 4 bases, with 15 bases left between them. Written as DNA, the CDR3 is TGCGCCAGCAGCCTGGATGGAGGACTTTACAATGAGCAGTTCTTC. Protein: CASSLDGGLYNEQFF. The complete variable domain, with remaining parts taken from reference TRBV5-1 and TRBJ2-1, reads KAGVTQTPRYLIKTRGQQVTLSCSPISGHRSVSWYQQTPGQGLQFLFEYFSETQRNKGNFPGRFSGRQFSNSRSEMNVSTLELGDSALYLCASSLDGGLYNEQFFGPGTRLTVL.

This clone was observed a few times. The V call is TRBV28, the J call TRBJ1-2, with a possible D match to TRBD1 (6 bases). Trimming pared 10 bases from V and 4 bases from J, leaving 16 bases between. This CDR3 comprises 13 residues. Looked up from germline, CDR1 is MDHEN and CDR2 is SYDVKM. The CDR3 DNA follows: TGTGCCACCAAAAGACAGGCCGCCTATGGCTACACCTTC. It encodes CATKRQAAYGYTF.

The V call is TRBV14, the J call TRBJ2-1; 14 positions agree with TRBD2. This CDR3 spans 14 amino acids. CDR1 SGHDN and CDR2 FVKESK come from the germline V gene. J was trimmed by 7 bases and V by 9 bases; bases with no gene match: 5. CDR3 protein: CASRLAGGSNEQFF. CDR3 DNA: TGTGCCAGTCGACTAGCGGGAGGGTCGAATGAGCAGTTCTTC.

This chain links TRBV28 with TRBJ1-2; TRBD1 matches at 12 bases. CDR1 and CDR2 from the germline V gene are MDHEN and SYDVKM. The CDR3 sequence is 17 residues long. After removal of 6 bases from V and 4 bases from J, the junction contained 12 bases not matched to a gene. The CDR3 coding sequence is TGTGCCAGCAGCTCCGGGACAGGGGGCGCAGGAGGCTATGGCTACACCTTC. Its protein product is CASSSGTGGAGGYGYTF.

The CDR3 loop reads CASSQPGQGRDTEAFF. The DNA of the CDR3 is TGTGCCAGCAGTCAACCGGGACAGGGGAGGGACACTGAAGCTTTCTTT. The V call is TRBV28, the J call TRBJ1-1; 10 bases line up with TRBD1. The V gene's germline CDR1 is MDHEN and CDR2 SYDVKM. The CDR3 totals 16 residues. Trimming at V came to 5 bases and at J to 3 bases, leaving 9 bases not matched to a gene. Combining the CDR3 with reference TRBV28 and TRBJ1-1 gives the whole variable domain DVKVTQSSRYLVKRTGEKVFLECVQDMDHENMFWYRQDPGLGLRLIYFSYDVKMKEKGDIPEGYSVSREKKERFSLILESASTNQTSMYLCASSQPGQGRDTEAFFGQGTRLTVV.

The CDR3 bases are TGTGCCAGCAGCTCCCCCGCAGGGGGCAAGGCGAACACTGAAGCTTTCTTT. It is translated as CASSSPAGGKANTEAFF. The chain employs TRBV7-3 and TRBJ1-1; 8 bases line up with TRBD1. The trim removed 4 bases at V and 1 base at J, leaving 11 bases unmatched. This CDR3 contains 17 residues. Germline lookup yields CDR1 SGHTA and CDR2 FQGTGA.

The rearrangement links TRBV21-1 to TRBJ2-3; TRBD1 reflects the table's D call only, with no check against the DNA. TRBV21-1 is given as a pseudogene. The CDR3 has 16 amino acids. CDR3 sequence (DNA): TGTGCCAGCAGTACTTTCCTCACTTCCGACAGAGATACGCAGTATTTT. Protein product: CASSTFLTSDRDTQYF.